This T cell receptor (beta chain) came from a study of T cell repertoires in cytomegalovirus infection. Germline V lookup: CDR1 DFQATT, CDR2 SNEGSKA (reference sequence). The CDR3 spans 13 residues. V was shortened by 2 bases and J by 7 bases, with 14 bases between the two germline ends. Via MiXCR, TCRdb re-called the reads, giving one row per CDR3 protein. The data show 400,000 or so distinct CDR3 sequences, with roughly 30% seen just once and about an eighth held by the top ten. This clonotype was counted a few times. Sequencing was done on a sample of PBMCs. This TCR derives from a human donor in good health (CMV status not recorded). Some clones in this sample may be carry-over from other donors' samples. This sequence joins TRBV20-1 and TRBJ2-5; D not resolved. The CDR3 DNA is TGCAGTGCTAGAATGGCCAGCTCTGGGACCCAGTACTTC. Its protein product is CSARMASSGTQYF.